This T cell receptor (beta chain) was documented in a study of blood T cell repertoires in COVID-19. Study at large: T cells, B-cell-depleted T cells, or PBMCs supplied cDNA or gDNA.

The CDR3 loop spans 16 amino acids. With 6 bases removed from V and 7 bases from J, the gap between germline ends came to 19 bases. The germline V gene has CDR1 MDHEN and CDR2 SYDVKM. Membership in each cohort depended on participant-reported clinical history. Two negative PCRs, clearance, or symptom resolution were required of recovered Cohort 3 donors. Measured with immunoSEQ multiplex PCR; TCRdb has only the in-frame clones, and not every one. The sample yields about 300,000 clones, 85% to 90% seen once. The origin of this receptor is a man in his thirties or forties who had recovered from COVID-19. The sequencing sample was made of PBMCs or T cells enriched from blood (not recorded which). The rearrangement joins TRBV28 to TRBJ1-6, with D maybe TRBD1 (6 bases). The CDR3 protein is CASSKIPGQPNSPLHF. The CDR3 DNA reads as TGTGCCAGCAGCAAGATCCCCGGACAGCCCAATTCACCCCTCCACTTT.